Presented here are 2 T cell receptor beta chains from one specimen sequenced in a study of regulatory T cells in long-lasting Graves disease. Both iRepertoire HTBI primers and Arm-PCR of CDR3 regions were used to build the TCR beta libraries. MiXCR, applied by TCRdb to the multiplex PCR reads, yields one record per CDR3 protein. The table has around 450,000 distinct CDR3 sequences, over 12% seen once. Time point reported: newly diagnosed GD, antithyroid drugs for less than 3 months. The TCR library used RNA extracted from PBMCs. These data were also filed under a second study, of T cells in Graves' hyperthyroidism and ophthalmopathy.

The source material was peripheral blood mononuclear cells (PBMCs), sampled at new diagnosis, from a patient treated with antithyroid drugs. These receptors were taken from a woman between 35 and 50 years old with Graves disease.

The sample holds many counts of this clonotype. The chain couples TRBV19 to TRBJ2-3, with TRBD1 as a possible D gene (6 bases). Trimming left V 4 bases short and J 2 bases short, with 28 bases between. CDR3 length: 20 amino acids. CDR1 is LNHDA and CDR2 is SQIVND in the germline V gene (reference sequence). CDR3 bases: TGTGCCAGTAGTAACCGTGGAGGAAGGGCAGGGGTTTCCCTCACAGATACGCAGTATTTT. Protein sequence: CASSNRGGRAGVSLTDTQYF.

Details on this clonotype: A single base separates this from a much larger clone, so it may be a read error. This chain links TRBV6-5 with TRBJ1-2, with D tentatively TRBD1 (5 bases). CDR1 and CDR2 from the germline V gene are MNHEY and SVGAGI. This CDR3 comprises 12 residues. The CDR3 region is CASSSDSYDYTF. The CDR3, as DNA: TGTGCCAGCAGTTCTGACAGCTATGACTACACCTTC.